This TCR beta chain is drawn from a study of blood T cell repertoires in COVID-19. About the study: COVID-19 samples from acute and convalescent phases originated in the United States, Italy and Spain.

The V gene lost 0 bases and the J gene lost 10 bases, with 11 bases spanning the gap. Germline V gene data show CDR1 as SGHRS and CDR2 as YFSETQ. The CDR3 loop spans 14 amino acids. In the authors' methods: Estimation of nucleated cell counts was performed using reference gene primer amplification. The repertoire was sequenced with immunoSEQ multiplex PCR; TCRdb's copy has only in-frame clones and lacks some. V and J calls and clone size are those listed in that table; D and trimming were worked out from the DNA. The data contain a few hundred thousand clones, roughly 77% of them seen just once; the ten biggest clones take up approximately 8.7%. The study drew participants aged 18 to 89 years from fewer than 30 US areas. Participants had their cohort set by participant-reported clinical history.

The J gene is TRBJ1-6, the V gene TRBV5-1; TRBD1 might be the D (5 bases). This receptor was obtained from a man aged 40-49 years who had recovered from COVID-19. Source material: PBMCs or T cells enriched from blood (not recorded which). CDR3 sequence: CASSLGQGNSPLHF. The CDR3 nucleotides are TGCGCCAGCAGCTTGGGGCAGGGCAACTCACCCCTCCACTTT.